The rows below give T cell receptor beta chains drawn from one sample of a study of blood T cell repertoires in COVID-19. Produced via immunoSEQ multiplex PCR; TCRdb's table is partial and in-frame only. Of around 230,000 clones detected, roughly 84% appear once; the ten largest clones hold around 2.4%. Sequenced input: peripheral blood. Receptors originate from a man aged 40-50 years who had recovered from COVID-19. Both conserved end residues are part of each CDR3. Fields, in order: V gene, J gene, CDR3 length, CDR3 protein.

v_gene: TRBV2
j_gene: TRBJ2-1
len: 15
CDR3aa: CASSGGGSSYNEQFF

v_gene: TRBV3-1/TRBV3-2
j_gene: TRBJ2-3
len: 12
CDR3aa: CASSQEAYTQYF

v_gene: TRBV14
j_gene: TRBJ2-3
len: 15
CDR3aa: CASSALRGRADTQYF

v_gene: TRBV6-5
j_gene: TRBJ2-7
len: 14
CDR3aa: CASSFGTGGYEQYF

v_gene: TRBV10-3
j_gene: TRBJ1-6
len: 14
CDR3aa: CAISDGQGDSPLHF

v_gene: TRBV13
j_gene: TRBJ2-2
len: 16
CDR3aa: CASSLGLAGGVGELFF

v_gene: TRBV27
j_gene: TRBJ2-7
len: 14
CDR3aa: CASSLGTGAYEQYF

v_gene: TRBV2
j_gene: TRBJ2-5
len: 13
CDR3aa: CASSYLGKETQYF

v_gene: TRBV5-1
j_gene: TRBJ2-5
len: 17
CDR3aa: CASSFGTGLREVETQYF

v_gene: TRBV2
j_gene: TRBJ1-1
len: 13
CDR3aa: CASNLDRNTEAFF

v_gene: TRBV19
j_gene: TRBJ1-1
len: 14
CDR3aa: CASSGRRGSTEAFF

v_gene: TRBV24-1
j_gene: TRBJ2-2
len: 15
CDR3aa: CATILLGLNTGELFF

v_gene: TRBV29-1
j_gene: TRBJ2-7
len: 14
CDR3aa: CSVERTSGAYEQYF

v_gene: TRBV3-1/TRBV3-2
j_gene: TRBJ1-1
len: 15
CDR3aa: CASSRGQGIRTEAFF

v_gene: TRBV6-5
j_gene: TRBJ2-1
len: 13
CDR3aa: CASSSGGVGEQFF

v_gene: TRBV11-3
j_gene: TRBJ2-3
len: 16
CDR3aa: CASSLGQGRGTDTQYF

v_gene: TRBV2
j_gene: TRBJ2-7
len: 15
CDR3aa: CASSGGPASSYEQYF

v_gene: TRBV11-3
j_gene: TRBJ2-5
len: 13
CDR3aa: CASSLGRSETQYF

v_gene: TRBV5-5
j_gene: TRBJ1-4
len: 14
CDR3aa: CASSSVQDIEKLFF

v_gene: TRBV3-1/TRBV3-2
j_gene: TRBJ1-5
len: 15
CDR3aa: CASSQGPGNRQPQHF

v_gene: TRBV2
j_gene: TRBJ2-5
len: 13
CDR3aa: CASSVTAQETQYF

v_gene: TRBV7-8
j_gene: TRBJ1-1
len: 15
CDR3aa: CASSLSRTANTEAFF

v_gene: TRBV4-3
j_gene: TRBJ2-7
len: 14
CDR3aa: CASSRARGEDEQYF

v_gene: TRBV5-1
j_gene: TRBJ1-6
len: 14
CDR3aa: CASSLGGAGSPLHF

v_gene: TRBV7-8
j_gene: TRBJ1-5
len: 14
CDR3aa: CASSLAGGRQPQHF

v_gene: TRBV19
j_gene: TRBJ1-5
len: 15
CDR3aa: CASSAQWYGNQPQHF

v_gene: TRBV20-1
j_gene: TRBJ1-2
len: 14
CDR3aa: CSASRGQGSYGYTF